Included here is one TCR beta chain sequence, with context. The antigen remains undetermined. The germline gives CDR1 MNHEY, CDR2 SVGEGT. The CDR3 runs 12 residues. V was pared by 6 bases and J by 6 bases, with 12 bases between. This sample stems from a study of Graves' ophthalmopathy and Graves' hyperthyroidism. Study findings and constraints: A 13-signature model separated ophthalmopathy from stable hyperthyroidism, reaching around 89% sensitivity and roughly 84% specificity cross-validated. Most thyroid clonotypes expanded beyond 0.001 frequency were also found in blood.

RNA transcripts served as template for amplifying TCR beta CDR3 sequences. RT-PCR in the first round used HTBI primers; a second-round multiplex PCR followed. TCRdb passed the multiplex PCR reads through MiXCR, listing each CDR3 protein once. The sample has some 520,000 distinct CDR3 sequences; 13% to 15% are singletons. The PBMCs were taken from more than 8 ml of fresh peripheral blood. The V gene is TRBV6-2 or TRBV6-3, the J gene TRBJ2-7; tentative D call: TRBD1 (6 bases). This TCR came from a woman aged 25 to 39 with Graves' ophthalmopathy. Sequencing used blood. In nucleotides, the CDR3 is TGTGCCAGCAGATCGGACAGCGGCGAGCAGTACTTC. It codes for CASRSDSGEQYF.